This is a list of T cell receptor beta chains from one sample in a study of blood T cell repertoires in COVID-19. Sequencing was performed with immunoSEQ multiplex PCR; in TCRdb, only in-frame clones are kept and a portion is missing. The sample yields hundreds of thousands of clones, 80% to 90% seen once. Sequencing input: peripheral blood. The source is a woman aged 70-85 years with COVID-19, enrolled during active disease. The CDR3 runs from the conserved cysteine through the conserved F or W. The D gene is left open where the match is weak. The size field is filled for only some rows; it gives once, few, many or a size class.

v_call,clone_size,d_call,j_call,cdr3_nt,cdr3_aa
TRBV24-1,-,-,TRBJ2-1,TGTGCCACCGAAGGCGGGGGCCTTAATGAGCAGTTCTTC,CATEGGGLNEQFF
TRBV12-3/TRBV12-4,-,-,TRBJ1-6,TGTGCCAGCAACGTCAGGGGAGATTCACCCCTCCACTTT,CASNVRGDSPLHF
TRBV7-2,-,-,TRBJ1-4,TGTGCCAGCAGCTTAGCGCCGGGAACTAGGGAAAAACTGTTTTTT,CASSLAPGTREKLFF
TRBV7-3,-,-,TRBJ2-7,TGTGCCAGCAGCTTAACAAAGGAAACAGGGCAGTACTTC,CASSLTKETGQYF
TRBV5-1,-,-,TRBJ1-2,TGCGCCAGCAGCTTGGGGAGCGCTAACTATGGCTACACCTTC,CASSLGSANYGYTF
TRBV5-6,-,-,TRBJ2-7,TGTGCCAGCAGCCTGGCCATGTCCTACGAGCAGTACTTC,CASSLAMSYEQYF
TRBV28,-,TRBD1,TRBJ1-1,TGTGCCAGCAGCCAATCAATGAGACAGGGACGGACTGAAGCTTTCTTT,CASSQSMRQGRTEAFF
TRBV7-9,-,-,TRBJ2-5,TGTGCCAGCAGCTTAGCGTATGCAGGGGTGATGGAGACCCAGTACTTC,CASSLAYAGVMETQYF
TRBV10-3,-,-,TRBJ1-2,TGTGCCATCAGTGCGGACCCCAGCGGGGCTAACTATGGCTACACCTTC,CAISADPSGANYGYTF
TRBV5-1,few,-,TRBJ2-2,TGCGCCAGCAGCTTGGGGGGCTCTGGCTTCGCGAACACCGGGGAGCTGTTTTTT,CASSLGGSGFANTGELFF
TRBV12-5,-,TRBD1,TRBJ2-6,TGTGCTAGTGGTTTGGTAAGGCAGGGGGCCTTCTCTGGGGCCAACGTCCTGACTTTC,CASGLVRQGAFSGANVLTF
TRBV3-1/TRBV3-2,few,-,TRBJ1-1,TGTGCCAGCAGCCAAGATCGGAGACAGGCCAAGGAGGCTTTCTTT,CASSQDRRQAKEAFF
TRBV2,-,-,TRBJ1-2,TGTGCCAGCAGTGTCGAGGGGGTGAACTATGGCTACACCTTC,CASSVEGVNYGYTF
TRBV7-8,-,-,TRBJ2-3,TGTGCCAGCAGCTTAGGGGGGGAGCAAGATACGCAGTATTTT,CASSLGGEQDTQYF
TRBV12-5,-,-,TRBJ1-3,TGTGCTAGTGGTTTGGTACCGGCGGGTCCTGGAAACACCATATATTTT,CASGLVPAGPGNTIYF
TRBV18,-,-,TRBJ1-5,TGTGCCAGCTCCGCTAATCAGGGGATCGATCAGCCCCAGCATTTT,CASSANQGIDQPQHF
TRBV7-2,few,-,TRBJ1-1,TGTGCCAGCAGTCCGGGAGGGGTGATGAACACTGAAGCTTTCTTT,CASSPGGVMNTEAFF